One and the same sample provided the 11 T cell receptor beta chains below, sequenced in a study of T cells after yellow fever vaccination. A single record per CDR3 protein comes from TCRdb applying MiXCR to the 5' RACE reads. Counted here are about 300,000 distinct CDR3 sequences, 6.8% occurring once; the ten biggest clones make up around 17%. The sequenced sample was PBMCs, obtained roughly 47 days after the first yellow fever vaccination. These receptors all stem from a man aged 18 to 30 who received the YFV17D yellow fever vaccine.

The gene calls are TRBV2 and TRBJ2-1; 12 nucleotides line up with TRBD2. The CDR3 is 15 amino acids. V shed 2 bases, J shed 9 bases, and the junction held 5 bases outside the gene matches. Germline assignment: CDR1 SNHLY and CDR2 FYNNEI. The CDR3 DNA reads TGTGCCAGCAGTGAATCTAGCGGGGGGGCCGGTGAGCAGTTCTTC. Translated, it gives CASSESSGGAGEQFF.

This clonotype has more than one count but fewer than ten. V usage is TRBV20-1 and J usage is TRBJ1-6; no reliable D call. V lost 0 bases to trimming and J lost 10 bases, with 10 bases between them. Germline V gives CDR1 DFQATT, CDR2 SNEGSKA (reference sequence). The CDR3 sequence is 13 residues long. CDR3: CSARDLARSPLHF. The CDR3 DNA reads TGCAGTGCTAGAGATCTTGCACGATCACCCCTCCACTTT.

In this sample, this clonotype turned up a few times. J is TRBJ2-3 and V is TRBV6-2 or TRBV6-3, with unresolved D. Germline V lookup: CDR1 MNHEY, CDR2 SVGEGT. V was clipped by 2 bases and J by 3 bases, with 15 bases between them. This CDR3 spans 16 amino acids. CDR3 DNA: TGTGCCAGCAGTTACATAAGGCTTGAGCATACAGATACGCAGTATTTT. Protein: CASSYIRLEHTDTQYF.

V is TRBV7-9 and J is TRBJ2-1; TRBD2 aligns across 13 bases. The germline V gene has CDR1 SEHNR and CDR2 FQNEAQ (reference sequence). This CDR3 spans 17 amino acids. V lost 4 bases, J lost 9 bases, and 12 bases stayed unmatched. CDR3 sequence: CASSWDPGTSGVGEQFF. Written as DNA, the CDR3 is TGTGCCAGCAGCTGGGATCCCGGGACTAGCGGGGTTGGTGAGCAGTTCTTC.

The chain uses TRBV5-5 and TRBJ2-3; D uncertain. Germline values: CDR1 SGHKS, CDR2 YYEKEE (reference sequence). V gave up 2 bases and J gave up 2 bases, with 9 bases separating them. This CDR3 spans 14 amino acids. The CDR3 coding sequence is TGTGCCAGCAGCTTCAACACCTACACAGATACGCAGTATTTT. This encodes CASSFNTYTDTQYF.

This clonotype has just a few counts. CDR3 amino acids: CAISDIPEGTDTQYF. In DNA form, the CDR3 reads TGTGCCATCAGTGACATACCCGAGGGCACAGATACGCAGTATTTT. The chain employs TRBV10-3 and TRBJ2-3; no clear D gene. Trimming pared 3 bases from V and 1 base from J, leaving 11 bases between. Germline V gene lookup returns CDR1 ENHRY and CDR2 SYGVKD. The length of the CDR3 is 15 residues.

The table lists this clonotype with many counts. The chain combines TRBV2 with TRBJ1-1; D gene unclear. The CDR3 runs 12 residues. Trimming took 7 bases from V and 3 from J, leaving 9 bases between them. Germline CDR1 reads SNHLY; CDR2 reads FYNNEI. The CDR3 loop reads CASTSRYTEAFF. In nucleotides, the CDR3 is TGTGCCAGCACTTCTAGATACACTGAAGCTTTCTTT.

This clonotype was observed many times. The chain uses TRBV20-1 and TRBJ2-1; 10 nucleotides agree with TRBD2. Germline lookup yields CDR1 DFQATT and CDR2 SNEGSKA (reference sequence). The CDR3 is 13 amino acids. The V gene end was trimmed by 6 bases and the J gene end by 6 bases; junction bases not matched to a gene: 5. The CDR3 DNA reads as TGCAGTGCCCAGCGGGGGGGCTTCAATGAGCAGTTCTTC. Translation: CSAQRGGFNEQFF.

In this sample, this clonotype turned up a few times. This sequence joins TRBV11-2 and TRBJ2-1; 10 nucleotides match TRBD2. V trimming: 1 base; J trimming: 0 bases; junction bases outside the gene matches: 6. CDR3 length: 18 residues. Germline lookup yields CDR1 SGHAT and CDR2 FQNNGV. CDR3 loop: CASSLVSGGAPSYNEQFF. CDR3 sequence (DNA): TGTGCCAGCAGCTTAGTAAGCGGGGGGGCTCCCTCCTACAATGAGCAGTTCTTC.

V usage is TRBV7-3 and J usage is TRBJ1-2, with D perhaps matching TRBD1 (5 bases). Trimming pared 2 bases from V and 6 bases from J, leaving 13 bases between. Germline V gives CDR1 SGHTA, CDR2 FQGTGA. The CDR3 runs to 14 residues. CDR3 loop: CASSLSAGNNGYTF. The DNA for the CDR3 is TGTGCCAGCAGCTTATCCGCAGGGAATAATGGCTACACCTTC.

This clonotype was detected only a few times. The chain recombines TRBV2 with TRBJ2-2; 12 bases are a match to TRBD2. This CDR3 has 18 residues. The V segment lost 5 bases and the J segment 2 bases; nucleotides outside the gene matches: 9. Germline loops: CDR1 SNHLY, CDR2 FYNNEI. As DNA, the CDR3 is TGTGCCAGCAGTTCCCTAGCGGGGGGGCCGGCAAACACCGGGGAGCTGTTTTTT. It translates to CASSSLAGGPANTGELFF.